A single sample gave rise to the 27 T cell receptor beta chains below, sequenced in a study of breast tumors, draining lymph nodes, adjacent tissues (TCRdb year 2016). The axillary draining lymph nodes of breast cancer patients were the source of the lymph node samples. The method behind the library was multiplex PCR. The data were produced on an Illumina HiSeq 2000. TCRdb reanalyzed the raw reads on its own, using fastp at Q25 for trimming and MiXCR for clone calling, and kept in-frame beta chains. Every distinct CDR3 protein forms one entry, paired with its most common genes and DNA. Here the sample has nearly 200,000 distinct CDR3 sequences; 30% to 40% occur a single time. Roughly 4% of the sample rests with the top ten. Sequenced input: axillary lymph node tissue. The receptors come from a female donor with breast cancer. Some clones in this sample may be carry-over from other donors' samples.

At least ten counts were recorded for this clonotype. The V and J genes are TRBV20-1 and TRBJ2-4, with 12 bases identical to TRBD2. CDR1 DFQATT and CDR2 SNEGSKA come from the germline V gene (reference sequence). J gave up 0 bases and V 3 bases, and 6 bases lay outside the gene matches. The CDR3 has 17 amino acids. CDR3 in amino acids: CSASGLAGSGAKNIQYF. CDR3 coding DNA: TGCAGTGCTAGTGGACTAGCGGGGAGCGGAGCCAAAAACATTCAGTACTTC.

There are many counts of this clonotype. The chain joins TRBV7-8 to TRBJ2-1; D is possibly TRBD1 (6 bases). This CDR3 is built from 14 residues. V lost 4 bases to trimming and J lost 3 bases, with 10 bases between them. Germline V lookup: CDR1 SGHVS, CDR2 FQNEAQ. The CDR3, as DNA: TGTGCCAGCAGCTACACAGGGAACTACAATGAGCAGTTCTTC. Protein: CASSYTGNYNEQFF. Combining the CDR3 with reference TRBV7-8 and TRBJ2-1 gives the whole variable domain GAGVSQSPRYKVAKRGQDVALRCDPISGHVSLFWYQQALGQGPEFLTYFQNEAQLDKSGLPSDRFFAERPEGSVSTLKIQRTQQEDSAVYLCASSYTGNYNEQFFGPGTRLTVL.

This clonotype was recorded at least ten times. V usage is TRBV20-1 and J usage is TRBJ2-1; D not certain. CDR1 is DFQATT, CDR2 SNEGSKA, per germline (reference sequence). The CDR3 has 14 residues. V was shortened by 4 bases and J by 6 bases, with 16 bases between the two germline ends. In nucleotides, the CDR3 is TGCAGTGCTACCGGTGGGTACAAGTCCAATGAGCAGTTCTTC. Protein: CSATGGYKSNEQFF.

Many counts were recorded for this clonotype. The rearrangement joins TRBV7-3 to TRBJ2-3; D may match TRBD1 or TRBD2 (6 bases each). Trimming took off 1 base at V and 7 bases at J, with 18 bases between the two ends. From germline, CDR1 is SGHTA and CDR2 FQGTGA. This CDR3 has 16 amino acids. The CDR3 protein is CASSLRGGTPYHTQYF. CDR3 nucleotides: TGTGCCAGCAGCTTAAGAGGGGGGACTCCCTACCATACGCAGTATTTT.

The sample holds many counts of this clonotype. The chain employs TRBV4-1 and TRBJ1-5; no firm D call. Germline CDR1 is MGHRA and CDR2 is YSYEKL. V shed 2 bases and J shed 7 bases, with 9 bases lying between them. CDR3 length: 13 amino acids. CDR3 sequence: CASSQIGFQPQHF. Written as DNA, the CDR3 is TGCGCCAGCAGCCAAATCGGGTTCCAGCCCCAGCATTTT.

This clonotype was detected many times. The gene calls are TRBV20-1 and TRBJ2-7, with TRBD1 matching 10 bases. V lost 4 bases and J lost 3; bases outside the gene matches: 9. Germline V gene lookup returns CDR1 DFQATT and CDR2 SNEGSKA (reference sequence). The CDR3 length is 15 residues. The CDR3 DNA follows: TGCAGTGCTAACCGCCCCCGGACAGGGGGCTACGAGCAGTACTTC. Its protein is CSANRPRTGGYEQYF.

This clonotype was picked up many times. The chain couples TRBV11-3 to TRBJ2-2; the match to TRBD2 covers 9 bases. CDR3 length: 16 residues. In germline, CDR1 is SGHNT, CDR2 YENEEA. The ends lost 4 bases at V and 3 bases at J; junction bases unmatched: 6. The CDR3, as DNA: TGTGCCAGCAGCTCCCGCGGGGGGGCTGACACCGGGGAGCTGTTTTTT. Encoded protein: CASSSRGGADTGELFF.

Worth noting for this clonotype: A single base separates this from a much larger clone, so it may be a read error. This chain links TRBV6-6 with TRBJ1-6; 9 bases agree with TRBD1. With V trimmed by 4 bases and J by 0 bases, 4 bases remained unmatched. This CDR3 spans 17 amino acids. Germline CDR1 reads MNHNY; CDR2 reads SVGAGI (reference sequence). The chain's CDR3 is CASSSPDRGSYNSPLHF. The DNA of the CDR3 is TGTGCCAGCAGTTCCCCGGACAGGGGCTCCTATAATTCACCCCTCCACTTT.

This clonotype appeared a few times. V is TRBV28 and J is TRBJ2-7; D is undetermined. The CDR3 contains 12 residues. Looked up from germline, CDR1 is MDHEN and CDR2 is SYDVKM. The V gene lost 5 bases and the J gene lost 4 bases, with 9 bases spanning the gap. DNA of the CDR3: TGTGCCAGCAGTCCTTTTCGGTACGAGCAGTACTTC. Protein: CASSPFRYEQYF. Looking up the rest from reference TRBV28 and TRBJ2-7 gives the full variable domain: DVKVTQSSRYLVKRTGEKVFLECVQDMDHENMFWYRQDPGLGLRLIYFSYDVKMKEKGDIPEGYSVSREKKERFSLILESASTNQTSMYLCASSPFRYEQYFGPGTRLTVT.

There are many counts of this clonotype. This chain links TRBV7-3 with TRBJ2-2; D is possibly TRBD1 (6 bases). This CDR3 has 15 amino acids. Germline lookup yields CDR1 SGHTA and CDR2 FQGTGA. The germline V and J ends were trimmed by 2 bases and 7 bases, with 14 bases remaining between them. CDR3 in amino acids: CASSLSTGHHGELFF. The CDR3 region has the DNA TGTGCCAGCAGCTTATCCACGGGACACCACGGGGAGCTGTTTTTT.

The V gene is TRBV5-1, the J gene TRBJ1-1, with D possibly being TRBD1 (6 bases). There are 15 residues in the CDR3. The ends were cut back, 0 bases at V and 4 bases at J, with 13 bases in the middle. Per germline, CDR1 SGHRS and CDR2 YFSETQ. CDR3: CASSLVSGGFTEAFF. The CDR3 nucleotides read TGCGCCAGCAGCTTGGTGTCGGGGGGCTTCACTGAAGCTTTCTTT.

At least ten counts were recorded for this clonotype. The CDR3 nucleotides read TGTGCCAGCAGCCGGACTTCAGGGGTCGGAAACACCATATATTTT. Translating gives CASSRTSGVGNTIYF. The V gene is TRBV12-3 or TRBV12-4, the J gene TRBJ1-3; D might be TRBD1 (6 bases). V was cut by 6 bases and J by 4 bases, with 16 bases left in between. CDR3 length: 15 residues.

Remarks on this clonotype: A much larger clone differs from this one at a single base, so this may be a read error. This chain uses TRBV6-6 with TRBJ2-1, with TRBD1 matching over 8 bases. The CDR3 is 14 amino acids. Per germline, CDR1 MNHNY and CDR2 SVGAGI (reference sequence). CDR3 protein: CASSKDRALGERFF. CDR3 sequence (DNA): TGTGCCAGCAGTAAGGACAGGGCCCTCGGTGAGCGGTTCTTC.

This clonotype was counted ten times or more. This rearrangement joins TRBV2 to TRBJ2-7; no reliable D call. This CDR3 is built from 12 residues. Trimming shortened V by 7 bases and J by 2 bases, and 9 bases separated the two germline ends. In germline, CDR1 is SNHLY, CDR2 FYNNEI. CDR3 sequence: CASTAQTYEQYF. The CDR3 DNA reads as TGTGCCAGCACCGCACAAACCTACGAGCAGTACTTC.

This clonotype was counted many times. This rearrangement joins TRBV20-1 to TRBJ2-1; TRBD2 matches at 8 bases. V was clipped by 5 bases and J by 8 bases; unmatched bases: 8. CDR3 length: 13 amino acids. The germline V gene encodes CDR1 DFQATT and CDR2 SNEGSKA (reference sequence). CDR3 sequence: CSAPGLGEYEQFF. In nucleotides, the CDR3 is TGCAGTGCTCCGGGACTAGGGGAATATGAGCAGTTCTTC.

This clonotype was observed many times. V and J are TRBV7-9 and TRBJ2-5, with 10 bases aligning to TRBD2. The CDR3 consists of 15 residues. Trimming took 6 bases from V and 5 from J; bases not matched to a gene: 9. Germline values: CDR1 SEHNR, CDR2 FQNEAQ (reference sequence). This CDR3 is CASRMDLAGVETQYF. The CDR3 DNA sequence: TGTGCCAGCAGGATGGACCTAGCGGGAGTTGAGACCCAGTACTTC.

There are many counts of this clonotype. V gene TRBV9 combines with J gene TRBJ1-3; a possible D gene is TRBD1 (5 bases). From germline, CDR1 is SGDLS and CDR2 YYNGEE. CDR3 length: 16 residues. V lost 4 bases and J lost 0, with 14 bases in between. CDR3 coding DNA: TGTGCCAGCAGCACGCCCGGGGGATACTCTGGAAACACCATATATTTT. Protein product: CASSTPGGYSGNTIYF.

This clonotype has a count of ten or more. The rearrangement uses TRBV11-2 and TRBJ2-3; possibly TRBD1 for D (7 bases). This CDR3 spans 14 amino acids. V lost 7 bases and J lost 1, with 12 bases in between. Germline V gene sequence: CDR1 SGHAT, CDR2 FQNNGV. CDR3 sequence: CASTSGGRTDTQYF. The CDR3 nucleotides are TGTGCCAGCACCTCAGGGGGGCGCACAGATACGCAGTATTTT.

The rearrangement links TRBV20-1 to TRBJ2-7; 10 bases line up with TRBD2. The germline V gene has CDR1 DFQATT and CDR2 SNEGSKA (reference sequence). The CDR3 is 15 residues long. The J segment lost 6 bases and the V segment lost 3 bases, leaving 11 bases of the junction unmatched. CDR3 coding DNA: TGCAGTGCTAGGCACGGTGTAGCGGGAGGAGCCGAGCAGTACTTC. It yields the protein CSARHGVAGGAEQYF.

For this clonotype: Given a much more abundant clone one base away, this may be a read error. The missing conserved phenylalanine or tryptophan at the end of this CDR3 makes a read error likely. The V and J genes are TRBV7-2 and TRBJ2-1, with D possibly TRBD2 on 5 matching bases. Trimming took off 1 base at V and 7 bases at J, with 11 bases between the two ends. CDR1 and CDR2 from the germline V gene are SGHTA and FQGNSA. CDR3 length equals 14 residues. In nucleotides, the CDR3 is TGTGCCAGCAGCTTAGGGCCAACTAGGAATGAGCAGTTCCTC. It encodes CASSLGPTRNEQFL.

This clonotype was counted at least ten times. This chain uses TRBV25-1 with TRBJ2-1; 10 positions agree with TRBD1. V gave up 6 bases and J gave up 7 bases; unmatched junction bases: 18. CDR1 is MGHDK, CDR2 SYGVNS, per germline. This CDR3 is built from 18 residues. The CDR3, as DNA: TGTGCCAGCAGCCCGGGACAGGGGATACTAGCAGGCAAGAATGAGCAGTTCTTC. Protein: CASSPGQGILAGKNEQFF.

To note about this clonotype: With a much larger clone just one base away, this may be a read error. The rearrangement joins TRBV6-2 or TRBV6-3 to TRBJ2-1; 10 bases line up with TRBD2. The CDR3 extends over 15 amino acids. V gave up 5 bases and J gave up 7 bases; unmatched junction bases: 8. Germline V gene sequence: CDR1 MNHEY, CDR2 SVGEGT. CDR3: CASSQALAGENEQFF. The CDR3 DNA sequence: TGTGCCAGCAGTCAGGCGCTAGCGGGAGAAAATGAGCAGTTCTTC.

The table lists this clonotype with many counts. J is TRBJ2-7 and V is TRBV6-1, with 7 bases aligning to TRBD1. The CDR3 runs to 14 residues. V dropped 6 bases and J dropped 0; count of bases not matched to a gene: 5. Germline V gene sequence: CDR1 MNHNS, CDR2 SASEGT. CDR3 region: CASSGDRISYEQYF. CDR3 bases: TGTGCCAGCAGCGGGGACAGAATCTCCTACGAGCAGTACTTC.

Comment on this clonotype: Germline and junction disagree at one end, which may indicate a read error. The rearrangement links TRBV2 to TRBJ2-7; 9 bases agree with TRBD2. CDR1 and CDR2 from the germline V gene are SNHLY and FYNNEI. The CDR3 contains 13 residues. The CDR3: CVSRSGGTYEQYF. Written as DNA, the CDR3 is TGTGTCAGCAGGAGCGGGGGGACCTACGAGCAGTACTTC.

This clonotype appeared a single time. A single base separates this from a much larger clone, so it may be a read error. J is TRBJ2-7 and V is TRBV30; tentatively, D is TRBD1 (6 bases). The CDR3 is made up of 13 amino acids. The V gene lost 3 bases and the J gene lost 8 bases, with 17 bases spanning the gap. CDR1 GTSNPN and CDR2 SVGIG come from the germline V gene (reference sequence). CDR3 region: CAWSFTGKYKQYF. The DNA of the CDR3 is TGTGCCTGGAGCTTCACAGGGAAATACAAGCAGTACTTC.

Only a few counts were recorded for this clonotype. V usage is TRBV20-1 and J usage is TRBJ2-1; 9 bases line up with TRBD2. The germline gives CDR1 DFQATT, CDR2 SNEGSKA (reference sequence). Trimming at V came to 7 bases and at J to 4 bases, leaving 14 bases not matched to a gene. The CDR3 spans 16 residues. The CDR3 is CSGLRTSEIGYNEQFF. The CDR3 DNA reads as TGCAGTGGCCTTAGGACTAGCGAGATCGGGTACAATGAGCAGTTCTTC.

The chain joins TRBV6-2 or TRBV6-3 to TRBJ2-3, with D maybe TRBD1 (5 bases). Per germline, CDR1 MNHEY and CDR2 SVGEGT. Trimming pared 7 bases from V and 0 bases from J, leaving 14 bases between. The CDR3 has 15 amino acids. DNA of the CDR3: TGTGCCAGCATGGGGCCTACTCCTAGCACAGATACGCAGTATTTT. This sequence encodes CASMGPTPSTDTQYF.